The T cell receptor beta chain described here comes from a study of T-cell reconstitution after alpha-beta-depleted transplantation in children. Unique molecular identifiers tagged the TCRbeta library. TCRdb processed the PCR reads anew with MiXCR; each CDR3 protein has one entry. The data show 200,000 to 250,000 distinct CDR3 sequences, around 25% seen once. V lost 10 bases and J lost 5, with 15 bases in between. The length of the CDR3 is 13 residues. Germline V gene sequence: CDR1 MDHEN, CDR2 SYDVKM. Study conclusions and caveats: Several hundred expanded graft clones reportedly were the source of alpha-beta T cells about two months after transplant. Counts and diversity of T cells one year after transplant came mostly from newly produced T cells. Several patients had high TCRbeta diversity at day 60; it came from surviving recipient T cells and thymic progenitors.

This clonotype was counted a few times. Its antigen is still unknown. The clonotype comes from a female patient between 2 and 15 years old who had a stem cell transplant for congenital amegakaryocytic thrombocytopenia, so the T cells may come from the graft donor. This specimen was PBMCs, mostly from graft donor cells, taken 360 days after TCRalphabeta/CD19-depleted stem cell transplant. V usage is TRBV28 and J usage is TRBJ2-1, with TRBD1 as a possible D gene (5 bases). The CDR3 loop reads CATWGSFDNEQFF. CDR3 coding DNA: TGTGCCACGTGGGGCTCCTTCGACAATGAGCAGTTCTTC.